A selection of T cell receptor beta chains follows, all from one sample in a study of technical replicates of blood from a handful of donors. Method: immunoSEQ multiplex PCR; TCRdb's copy keeps in-frame clones and lacks some. The sample has about 75,000 clones; 91% are singletons. Input material: T cells isolated from PBMCs. The receptors come from a human donor in good health. Some clones in this sample may be carry-over from other donors' samples. Both conserved end residues are part of each CDR3. The order of the fields is clone size, J gene, V gene, CDR3 protein. A clone size is listed for some rows: how often the clone was seen (once, few, many), or a class if it is expanded.

size: -; J: TRBJ2-2; V: TRBV10-2; CDR3: CASSDRLAVFPGELFF
size: -; J: TRBJ1-4; V: TRBV5-1; CDR3: CASSSDRESRTNEKLFF
size: -; J: TRBJ2-5; V: TRBV11-2; CDR3: CASSLEYRGTQYF
size: -; J: TRBJ1-1; V: TRBV7-8; CDR3: CASSLQGGNTEAFF
size: -; J: TRBJ1-1; V: TRBV5-4; CDR3: CASSPGGNTEAFF
size: -; J: TRBJ1-3; V: TRBV6-1; CDR3: CASSEALVGDFSGNTIYF
size: -; J: TRBJ2-7; V: TRBV6-5; CDR3: CASSWTANDEQYF
size: -; J: TRBJ2-7; V: TRBV4-1; CDR3: CASSQEPQGTGDLSYEQYF
size: -; J: TRBJ1-2; V: TRBV7-8; CDR3: CASSPLTGRRGYGYTF
size: -; J: TRBJ2-5; V: TRBV20-1; CDR3: CSARGPETQYF
size: -; J: TRBJ2-3; V: TRBV9; CDR3: CASTLDRSTDTQYF
size: few; J: TRBJ1-2; V: TRBV6-6; CDR3: CASDHRGRKANYGYTF
size: -; J: TRBJ1-5; V: TRBV27; CDR3: CASSTGPPYSNQPQHF
size: -; J: TRBJ2-7; V: TRBV5-1; CDR3: CASSWPDREYEQYF